Presented here are 24 T cell receptor beta chains from one specimen sequenced in a study of yellow fever vaccine responses in identical twins. TCRdb recomputed calls from the RT-PCR reads with MiXCR, one row per CDR3 protein. The profile shows approximately 18,000 distinct CDR3 sequences, less than 75% of them singletons. The sample here was T cells from blood (PBMCs), unsorted or a sorted subset (not recorded which), taken before or after yellow fever vaccination (not recorded which). These receptors were obtained from a woman aged 18-35 years who received the yellow fever vaccine.

The chain joins TRBV10-3 to TRBJ2-1; 14 nucleotides match TRBD2. Looked up from germline, CDR1 is ENHRY and CDR2 is SYGVKD. The CDR3 covers 16 residues. Losses at the gene ends were 6 bases for V and 4 bases for J; bases not matched to a gene: 5. For the CDR3, the DNA is TGTGCCATCAGCACTGGGACTAGCGGGAGTTACAATGAGCAGTTCTTC. It translates to CAISTGTSGSYNEQFF.

This clonotype appeared a single time. The gene calls are TRBV7-6 and TRBJ2-7, with D hard to call. V was clipped by 4 bases and J by 3 bases, with 7 bases between them. The CDR3 length is 12 residues. Germline lookup yields CDR1 SGHVS and CDR2 FNYEAQ. The CDR3: CASSSGNYEQYF. The CDR3 DNA reads as TGTGCCAGCAGCTCAGGTAACTACGAGCAGTACTTC. Supplemented by reference TRBV7-6 and TRBJ2-7, the full variable domain reads GAGVSQSPRYKVTKRGQDVALRCDPISGHVSLYWYRQALGQGPEFLTYFNYEAQQDKSGLPNDRFSAERPEGSISTLTIQRTEQRDSAMYRCASSSGNYEQYFGPGTRLTVT.

The chain couples TRBV5-1 to TRBJ2-7; D is unclear. Germline lookup yields CDR1 SGHRS and CDR2 YFSETQ. The CDR3 consists of 15 residues. Trimming stripped 2 bases from V and 0 bases from J, with 12 bases between. The CDR3 protein is CASSFNPLSSYEQYF. The CDR3 nucleotides are TGCGCCAGCAGCTTTAATCCCCTCAGCTCCTACGAGCAGTACTTC.

V usage is TRBV18 and J usage is TRBJ2-7; no reliable D call. CDR3 length: 14 amino acids. Germline CDR1 reads KGHSH; CDR2 reads LQKENI. Between the trimmed V and J ends, which lost 8 bases and 1 base, there was a span of 15 bases. The CDR3 spells CASVKDQTSYEQYF. CDR3 coding DNA: TGTGCCAGCGTAAAAGATCAGACGTCCTACGAGCAGTACTTC.

The chain links TRBV4-2 to TRBJ2-5; 13 bases align to TRBD2. CDR1 and CDR2 from the germline V gene are LGHNA and YNFKEQ. The V gene end was trimmed by 4 bases and the J gene end by 0 bases; junction bases not matched to a gene: 5. The CDR3 runs to 17 residues. CDR3 bases: TGTGCCAGCAGCCTTACCGGGACTAGCGGGAACCAAGAGACCCAGTACTTC. This sequence encodes CASSLTGTSGNQETQYF.

The genes are TRBV15 and TRBJ2-1, with D perhaps TRBD2 (5 bases). With 0 bases removed from V and 5 bases from J, the gap between germline ends came to 14 bases. Looked up from germline, CDR1 is LNHNV and CDR2 is YYDKDF (reference sequence). This CDR3 is built from 16 residues. CDR3 residues: CATSRDVGARDNEQFF. The CDR3 DNA follows: TGTGCCACCAGCAGAGATGTGGGAGCTCGGGACAATGAGCAGTTCTTC. Variable domain in full (rest from reference TRBV15 and TRBJ2-1): DAMVIQNPRYQVTQFGKPVTLSCSQTLNHNVMYWYQQKSSQAPKLLFHYYDKDFNNEADTPDNFQSRRPNTSFCFLDIRSPGLGDTAMYLCATSRDVGARDNEQFFGPGTRLTVL.

This chain uses TRBV11-2 with TRBJ2-7; the match to TRBD2 covers 7 bases. This CDR3 region has 15 residues. The junction had 8 bases not matched to a gene; V was cut back by 1 base and J by 5 bases. Germline V lookup: CDR1 SGHAT, CDR2 FQNNGV. CDR3 in amino acids: CASSLVGLETHEQYF. The CDR3 DNA reads as TGTGCCAGCAGCTTAGTAGGACTAGAAACCCACGAGCAGTACTTC. Drawing the rest from reference TRBV11-2 and TRBJ2-7, the complete variable domain is EAGVAQSPRYKIIEKRQSVAFWCNPISGHATLYWYQQILGQGPKLLIQFQNNGVVDDSQLPKDRFSAERLKGVDSTLKIQPAKLEDSAVYLCASSLVGLETHEQYFGPGTRLTVT.

This clonotype was picked up a small number of times. V is TRBV5-1 and J is TRBJ1-3; D is possibly TRBD1 (5 bases). Germline CDR1 and CDR2: SGHRS and YFSETQ. The CDR3 is made up of 16 amino acids. The V end lost 4 bases, the J end lost 0 bases, and 14 bases lay between the germline ends. In nucleotides, the CDR3 is TGCGCCAGCAGCACTACCGGACAAAGCTCTGGAAACACCATATATTTT. Translated: CASSTTGQSSGNTIYF.

Concerning this clonotype: The junction differs from germline at one of its ends, possibly a read error. V is TRBV29-1 and J is TRBJ1-2; 8 nucleotides agree with TRBD1. The CDR3 runs 12 residues. Per the germline V gene, CDR1 is SQVTM and CDR2 is ANQGSEA. DNA for the CDR3: TGCAGCGTCCAGGACAGGGTCTATGGCTACGCCTTC. It yields the protein CSVQDRVYGYAF.

The chain couples TRBV18 to TRBJ2-3, with no clear D. Germline V lookup: CDR1 KGHSH, CDR2 LQKENI. Trimming took 0 bases from V and 0 from J, leaving 10 bases between them. CDR3 length: 16 amino acids. The CDR3 nucleotides read TGTGCCAGCTCACCACCAGCAGGTCTTAGCACAGATACGCAGTATTTT. Encoded protein: CASSPPAGLSTDTQYF.

The V gene is TRBV13, the J gene TRBJ2-7, with 8 bases identical to TRBD1. Germline CDR1 is PRHDT and CDR2 is FYEKMQ (reference sequence). The V segment lost 6 bases and the J segment 5 bases; nucleotides outside the gene matches: 6. The CDR3 totals 13 residues. The DNA for the CDR3 is TGTGCCAGCAGGGACAGGGTAAGAAACGAGCAGTACTTC. Protein: CASRDRVRNEQYF.

This clonotype appeared a few times. This chain connects TRBV12-1 to TRBJ2-3; the D call TRBD2 from the table was never checked on the DNA. TRBV12-1 is marked as a pseudogene. This CDR3 is 15 amino acids long. CDR3 region: CASSSLLDPTDTQYF. The CDR3 DNA reads as TGTGCCAGCAGCTCCCTACTAGACCCCACAGATACGCAGTATTTT.

The chain joins TRBV6-1 to TRBJ2-6; possibly TRBD2 for D (5 bases). The germline CDR1 and CDR2 sequences are MNHNS and SASEGT. There are 14 residues in the CDR3. The germline V and J ends were trimmed by 7 bases and 8 bases, with 15 bases remaining between them. The DNA for the CDR3 is TGTGCCAGCACTAATCGAGGGAGTTCCAACGTCCTGACTTTC. Protein: CASTNRGSSNVLTF.

This chain uses TRBV18 with TRBJ2-1, with TRBD1 matching 8 bases. The germline CDR1 and CDR2 sequences are KGHSH and LQKENI. With 2 bases clipped from V and 4 bases from J, the junction kept 7 bases outside the gene matches. This CDR3 region has 16 residues. This CDR3 reads CASSPKPGQVYNEQFF. Written as DNA, the CDR3 is TGTGCCAGCTCACCAAAACCGGGACAGGTTTACAATGAGCAGTTCTTC.

This clonotype appeared once. V usage is TRBV2 and J usage is TRBJ2-5; D gene unclear. The CDR3 totals 15 residues. V lost 3 bases and J 2 bases, leaving 13 bases between the germline ends. Germline loops: CDR1 SNHLY, CDR2 FYNNEI. The DNA of the CDR3 is TGTGCCAGCAGTGAGTCCTTCCTGAAGCAAGAGACCCAGTACTTC. As protein: CASSESFLKQETQYF. Supplemented by reference TRBV2 and TRBJ2-5, the full variable domain reads EPEVTQTPSHQVTQMGQEVILRCVPISNHLYFYWYRQILGQKVEFLVSFYNNEISEKSEIFDDQFSVERPDGSNFTLKIRSTKLEDSAMYFCASSESFLKQETQYFGPGTRLLVL.

This rearrangement joins TRBV11-2 to TRBJ1-2, with a tentative D call TRBD1 (6 bases). This CDR3 region has 14 residues. Germline V gene lookup returns CDR1 SGHAT and CDR2 FQNNGV. The V and J ends lost 5 bases and 2 bases respectively, with 12 bases between them. This CDR3 reads CASSLDRTNYGYTF. In DNA, the CDR3 is TGTGCCAGCAGCCTGGACAGAACAAACTATGGCTACACCTTC.

This chain links TRBV12-1 with TRBJ1-4. TRBV12-1 is a pseudogene segment. The CDR3 runs to 14 residues. The CDR3 reads CASSFTLANEKLFF. CDR3 nucleotide sequence: TGTGCCAGCAGCTTTACACTCGCTAATGAAAAACTGTTTTTT.

Comments on this clonotype: Germline and junction disagree at one end, which may indicate a read error. The chain links TRBV20-1 to TRBJ1-5; 7 nucleotides align to TRBD1. Germline lookup yields CDR1 DFQATT and CDR2 SNEGSKA (reference sequence). The CDR3 runs to 16 residues. The CDR3 nucleotides read TGCAGTGCTAGAGCTCCGACAGGGTATAGCAATCAGCCCCAGCCTTTT. Translated: CSARAPTGYSNQPQPF.

The chain has TRBV28 and TRBJ2-7; no reliable D call. The CDR3 spans 12 residues. Deletions cut 3 bases from V and 2 bases from J, with 5 bases between. Germline CDR1 and CDR2: MDHEN and SYDVKM. CDR3 region: CASSFRPYEQYF. CDR3 nucleotides: TGTGCCAGCAGTTTCCGCCCCTACGAGCAGTACTTC. Drawing the rest from reference TRBV28 and TRBJ2-7, the complete variable domain is DVKVTQSSRYLVKRTGEKVFLECVQDMDHENMFWYRQDPGLGLRLIYFSYDVKMKEKGDIPEGYSVSREKKERFSLILESASTNQTSMYLCASSFRPYEQYFGPGTRLTVT.

The J gene is TRBJ1-1, the V gene TRBV10-3, with 8 positions matching TRBD1. The germline CDR1 and CDR2 sequences are ENHRY and SYGVKD. J was trimmed by 2 bases and V by 6 bases; bases with no gene match: 5. This CDR3 is built from 14 residues. CDR3 DNA sequence: TGTGCCATCAGGCCGACAGGGGAAAACACTGAAGCTTTCTTT. This translates into CAIRPTGENTEAFF.

The CDR3 loop reads CAISRLEDDNEQFF. The CDR3 coding sequence is TGTGCCATCAGCCGACTAGAGGACGACAATGAGCAGTTCTTC. The chain uses TRBV10-3 and TRBJ2-1; tentative D call: TRBD2 (6 bases). The CDR3 has 14 residues. The V gene lost 6 bases and the J gene lost 5 bases, with 14 bases spanning the gap. Germline values: CDR1 ENHRY, CDR2 SYGVKD.

The chain uses TRBV18 and TRBJ2-1; 9 bases align to TRBD2. Per germline, CDR1 KGHSH and CDR2 LQKENI. This CDR3 has 15 residues. V trimming: 3 bases; J trimming: 4 bases; junction bases outside the gene matches: 4. The CDR3: CASSPGSGSYNEQFF. Here the CDR3 DNA reads TGTGCCAGCTCACCGGGTAGCGGGAGTTACAATGAGCAGTTCTTC.

A single count supports this clonotype. J is TRBJ2-5 and V is TRBV29-1; 7 bases map to TRBD1. The CDR3 runs 14 residues. Trimming cost V 3 bases and J 2 bases; bases outside gene matches: 6. Per germline, CDR1 SQVTM and CDR2 ANQGSEA. The CDR3 DNA sequence: TGCAGCGTTGATGTGACAGGGAGACAAGAGACCCAGTACTTC. Protein: CSVDVTGRQETQYF. The variable domain in full, with the rest retrieved from reference TRBV29-1 and TRBJ2-5, is SAVISQKPSRDICQRGTSLTIQCQVDSQVTMMFWYRQQPGQSLTLIATANQGSEATYESGFVIDKFPISRPNLTFSTLTVSNMSPEDSSIYLCSVDVTGRQETQYFGPGTRLLVL.

This clonotype was detected a few times. This chain uses TRBV7-3 with TRBJ2-3; D remains ambiguous. The ends were cut back, 2 bases at V and 2 bases at J, with 11 bases in the middle. CDR1 is SGHTA, CDR2 FQGTGA, per germline. The CDR3 spans 15 residues. The CDR3 sequence: CASSLVAGNTDTQYF. The DNA of the CDR3 is TGTGCCAGCAGCTTAGTTGCTGGGAACACAGATACGCAGTATTTT.